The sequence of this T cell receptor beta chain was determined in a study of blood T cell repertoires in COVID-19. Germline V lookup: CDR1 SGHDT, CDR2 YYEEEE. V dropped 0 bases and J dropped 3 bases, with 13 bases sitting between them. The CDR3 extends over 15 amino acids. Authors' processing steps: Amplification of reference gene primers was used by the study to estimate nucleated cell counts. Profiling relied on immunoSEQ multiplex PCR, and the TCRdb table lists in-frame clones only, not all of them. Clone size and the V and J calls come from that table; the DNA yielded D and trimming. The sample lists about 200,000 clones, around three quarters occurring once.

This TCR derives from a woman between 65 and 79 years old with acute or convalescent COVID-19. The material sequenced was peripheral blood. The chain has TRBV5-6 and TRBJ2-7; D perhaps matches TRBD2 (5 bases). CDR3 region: CASSLVSSENYEQYF. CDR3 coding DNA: TGTGCCAGCAGCTTGGTAAGTAGCGAGAACTACGAGCAGTACTTC.